This entry describes one TCR beta chain. Profiled with immunoSEQ multiplex PCR; TCRdb holds only in-frame clones, not every one. The table records approximately 18,000 clones, around 79% of them present only once. The sample comes from a study of graft-versus-host responses after intestinal transplantation. Germline V gene lookup returns CDR1 MNHEY and CDR2 SVGAGI. This CDR3 has 14 residues. Trimming cost V 6 bases and J 0 bases, with 10 bases left between them. Lymphocytes from graft epithelium and lamina propria were isolated. This specimen consisted of ileum tissue, obtained roughly 450 days after intestinal transplant. V and J are TRBV6-5 and TRBJ2-3, with D perhaps matching TRBD1 (5 bases). The clonotype comes from a human patient who received an intestinal transplant, so some T cells may come from the graft donor. CDR3 loop: CASRNWGSTDTQYF. CDR3 nucleotide sequence: TGTGCCAGCAGGAACTGGGGCAGCACAGATACGCAGTATTTT.